Following are 9 T cell receptor beta chains from one sample sequenced in a study of blood T cell repertoires in COVID-19. Profiling relied on immunoSEQ multiplex PCR, and the TCRdb table lists in-frame clones only, not all of them. Here the sample spans around 200,000 clones, about 83% being singletons. Material: peripheral blood. These receptors were taken from a woman in her late teens or twenties who had recovered from COVID-19.

This clone has only one observation. The chain links TRBV5-6 to TRBJ2-4, with no clear D. From germline, CDR1 is SGHDT and CDR2 YYEEEE. With 0 bases removed from V and 1 base from J, the gap between germline ends came to 17 bases. The CDR3 is 18 residues long. The CDR3 nucleotides read TGTGCCAGCAGCTTGGCGGTCGTAGCCCAACGGGCCAAAAACATTCAGTACTTC. Its translation: CASSLAVVAQRAKNIQYF.

This sequence joins TRBV6-5 and TRBJ1-2, with D possibly matching TRBD1 (5 bases). The CDR3 length is 14 residues. V was clipped by 7 bases and J by 1 base, with 13 bases between them. The germline gives CDR1 MNHEY, CDR2 SVGAGI. The CDR3 loop is CASNPGLLNYGYTF. The CDR3 DNA reads as TGTGCCAGCAATCCGGGACTCCTTAACTATGGCTACACCTTC.

The chain links TRBV7-2 to TRBJ1-3, with D perhaps matching TRBD1 (6 bases). Germline CDR1 reads SGHTA; CDR2 reads FQGNSA. Trimming took off 3 bases at V and 4 bases at J, with 10 bases between the two ends. The CDR3 runs to 14 residues. The CDR3 region has the DNA TGTGCCAGCAGCTTCAGGGGCCCCGGAAACACCATATATTTT. Amino acids: CASSFRGPGNTIYF.

This clone has ten or more counts. V gene TRBV7-9 combines with J gene TRBJ1-5; 7 positions match TRBD1. The CDR3 runs to 15 residues. Per germline, CDR1 SEHNR and CDR2 FQNEAQ (reference sequence). The V gene end was trimmed by 5 bases and the J gene end by 5 bases; junction bases not matched to a gene: 9. Here the CDR3 reads CASSTDRVGDQPQHF. The CDR3 nucleotides are TGTGCCAGCAGCACCGACAGGGTCGGTGATCAGCCCCAGCATTTT.

V gene TRBV7-9 combines with J gene TRBJ2-7, with 8 bases lining up with TRBD2. Germline CDR1 reads SEHNR; CDR2 reads FQNEAQ (reference sequence). The CDR3 has 17 amino acids. J was trimmed by 6 bases and V by 5 bases; bases with no gene match: 18. CDR3 sequence (DNA): TGTGCCAGCAGCCCTAGTAGCCTCTTTAGCGGGACGACCGAGCAGTACTTC. Amino acids: CASSPSSLFSGTTEQYF.

This clone was seen ten or more times. The V and J genes are TRBV24-1 and TRBJ2-2; D might be TRBD1 (6 bases). CDR1 and CDR2 (germline): KGHDR, SFDVKD. CDR3 length equals 14 residues. V shed 10 bases and J shed 5 bases, with 16 bases lying between them. The CDR3: CATRTGTETGELFF. The CDR3 coding sequence is TGTGCCACGAGAACAGGGACGGAGACCGGGGAGCTGTTTTTT.

In this sample, this clone turned up many times. The chain has TRBV18 and TRBJ1-4, with a weak D call TRBD1 (5 bases). V shed 3 bases and J shed 5 bases, with 19 bases lying between them. This CDR3 has 17 amino acids. From germline, CDR1 is KGHSH and CDR2 LQKENI. Here the CDR3 reads CASSPPPERGGNEKLFF. The CDR3, as DNA: TGTGCCAGCTCACCCCCCCCCGAGAGGGGAGGCAATGAAAAACTGTTTTTT.

V is TRBV6-2 or TRBV6-3 and J is TRBJ2-7; D may be TRBD1 (6 bases). CDR1 is MNHEY and CDR2 is SVGEGT in the germline V gene. The CDR3 runs to 14 residues. V was cut by 0 bases and J by 6 bases, with 12 bases left in between. CDR3 residues: CASSYSGRGSEQYV. Written as DNA, the CDR3 is TGTGCCAGCAGTTACTCTGGCAGGGGCAGCGAGCAGTACGTC.

The chain joins TRBV5-1 to TRBJ1-1; the match to TRBD1 covers 9 bases. With 4 bases clipped from V and 4 bases from J, the junction kept 11 bases outside the gene matches. The V gene's germline CDR1 is SGHRS and CDR2 YFSETQ. This CDR3 spans 16 amino acids. The CDR3 DNA is TGCGCCAGCAGCCTACTAGCGACAGGGGGGAGCACTGAAGCTTTCTTT. Its protein product is CASSLLATGGSTEAFF.